Sequencing of this T cell receptor beta chain was carried out in a study of siplizumab effects on memory and regulatory T cells. The study, taken as a whole, reports: Naive T cells apparently outstripped memory cells in diversity and seemed major alloresponse contributors. To unstimulated subsets, only a minor fraction of alloreactive clones could be mapped. Assignment of a naive or memory phenotype failed for roughly 75-95% of the proliferating CD4+ or CD8+ clones.

As concerns this clone: The antigen remains undetermined. The junction departs from the called germline gene at one end, perhaps through a read error.

The CDR3 totals 11 residues. Germline-derived CDR1 and CDR2 are SNHLY and FYNNEI. Assays covered 100,000 or so TCR templates per sample. The table came from immunoSEQ multiplex PCR; TCRdb's copy has only in-frame clones and leaves some out. Found here are 110,000 or so clones, roughly 94% of them singletons; the top ten hold more than 0.65%. Sequenced material: Tregs sorted from blood. V gene TRBV2 combines with J gene TRBJ2-1; maybe TRBD2 (5 bases). This clonotype was sampled from a human donor in good health. As DNA, the CDR3 is TGTGCCAGCGGTGAGGGCTGGAAGCAGTTCTTC. This sequence encodes CASGEGWKQFF.